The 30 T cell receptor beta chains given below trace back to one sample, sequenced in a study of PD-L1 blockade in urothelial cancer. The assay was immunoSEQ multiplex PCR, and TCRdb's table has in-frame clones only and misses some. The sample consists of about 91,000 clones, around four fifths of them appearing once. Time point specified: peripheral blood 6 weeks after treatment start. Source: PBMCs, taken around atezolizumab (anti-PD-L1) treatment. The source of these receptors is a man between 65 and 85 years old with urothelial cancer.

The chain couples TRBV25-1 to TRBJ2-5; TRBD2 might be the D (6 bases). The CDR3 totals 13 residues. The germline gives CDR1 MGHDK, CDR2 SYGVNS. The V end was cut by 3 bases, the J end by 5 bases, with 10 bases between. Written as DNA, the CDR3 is TGTGCCAGCAGTGAGCCGGGGAGGGAGACCCAGTACTTC. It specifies CASSEPGRETQYF.

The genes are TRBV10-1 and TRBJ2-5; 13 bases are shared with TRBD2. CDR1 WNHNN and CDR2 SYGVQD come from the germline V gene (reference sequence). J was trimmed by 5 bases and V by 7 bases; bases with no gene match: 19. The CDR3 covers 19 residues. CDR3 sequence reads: CASIRGLAGVLQRVETQYF. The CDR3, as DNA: TGCGCCAGCATCCGCGGACTAGCGGGAGTCTTACAAAGGGTGGAGACCCAGTACTTC.

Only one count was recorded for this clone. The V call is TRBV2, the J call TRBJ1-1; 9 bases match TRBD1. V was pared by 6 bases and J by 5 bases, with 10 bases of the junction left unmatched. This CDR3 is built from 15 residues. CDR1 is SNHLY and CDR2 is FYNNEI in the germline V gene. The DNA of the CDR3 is TGTGCCAGCAGGGGGACAGGGAGGTTGAGAACTGAAGCTTTCTTT. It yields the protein CASRGTGRLRTEAFF.

Written as DNA, the CDR3 is TGCGCCAGCAGCGCCGAGGGAAACTATGGCTACACCTTC. Protein: CASSAEGNYGYTF. The chain employs TRBV5-1 and TRBJ1-2, with D unclear. Germline V gene data show CDR1 as SGHRS and CDR2 as YFSETQ. The CDR3 is made up of 13 amino acids. The germline V and J ends were trimmed by 4 bases and 2 bases, with 9 bases remaining between them.

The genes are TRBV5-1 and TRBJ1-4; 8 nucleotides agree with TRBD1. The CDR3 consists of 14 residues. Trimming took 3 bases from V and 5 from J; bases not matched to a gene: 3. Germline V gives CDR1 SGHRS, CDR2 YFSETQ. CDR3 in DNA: TGCGCCAGCAGCTACGGACAGGGAAATGAAAAACTGTTTTTT. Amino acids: CASSYGQGNEKLFF.

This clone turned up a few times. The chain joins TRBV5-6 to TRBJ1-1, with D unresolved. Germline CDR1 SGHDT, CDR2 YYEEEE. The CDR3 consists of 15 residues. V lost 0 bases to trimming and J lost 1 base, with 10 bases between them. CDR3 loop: CASSLGVTGNTEAFF. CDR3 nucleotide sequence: TGTGCCAGCAGCTTGGGAGTCACGGGGAACACTGAAGCTTTCTTT.

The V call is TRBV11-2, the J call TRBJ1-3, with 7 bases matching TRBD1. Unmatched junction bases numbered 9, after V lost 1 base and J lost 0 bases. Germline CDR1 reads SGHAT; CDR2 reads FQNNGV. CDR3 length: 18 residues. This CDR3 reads CASSLASPGTASGNTIYF. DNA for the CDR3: TGTGCCAGCAGCTTAGCGTCGCCCGGGACAGCCTCTGGAAACACCATATATTTT.

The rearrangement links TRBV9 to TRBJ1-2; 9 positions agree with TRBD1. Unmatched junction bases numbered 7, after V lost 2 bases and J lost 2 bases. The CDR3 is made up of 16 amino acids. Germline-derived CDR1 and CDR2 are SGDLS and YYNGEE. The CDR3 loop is CASSVGTGQGNYGYTF. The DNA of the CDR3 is TGTGCCAGCAGCGTGGGAACGGGACAGGGAAACTATGGCTACACCTTC.

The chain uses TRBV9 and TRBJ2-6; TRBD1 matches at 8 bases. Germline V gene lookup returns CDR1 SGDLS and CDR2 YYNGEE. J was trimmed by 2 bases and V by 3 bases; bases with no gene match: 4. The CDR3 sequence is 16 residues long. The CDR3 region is CASSALQGAGANVLTF. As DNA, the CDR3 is TGTGCCAGCAGCGCACTACAGGGGGCTGGGGCCAACGTCCTGACTTTC. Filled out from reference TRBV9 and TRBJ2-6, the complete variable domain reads DSGVTQTPKHLITATGQRVTLRCSPRSGDLSVYWYQQSLDQGLQFLIQYYNGEERAKGNILERFSAQQFPDLHSELNLSSLELGDSALYFCASSALQGAGANVLTFGAGSRLTVL.

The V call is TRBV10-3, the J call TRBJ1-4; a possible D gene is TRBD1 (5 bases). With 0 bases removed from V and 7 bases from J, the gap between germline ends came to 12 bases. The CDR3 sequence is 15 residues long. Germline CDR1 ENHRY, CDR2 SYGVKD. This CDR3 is CAISESAGDGEKLFF. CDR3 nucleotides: TGTGCCATCAGTGAGTCGGCGGGGGATGGTGAAAAACTGTTTTTT.

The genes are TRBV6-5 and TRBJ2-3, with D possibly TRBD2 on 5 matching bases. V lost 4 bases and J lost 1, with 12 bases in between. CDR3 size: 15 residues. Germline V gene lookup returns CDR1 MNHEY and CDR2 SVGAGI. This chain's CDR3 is CASSSSSRGTDTQYF. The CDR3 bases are TGTGCCAGCAGTTCGTCTAGCAGAGGCACAGATACGCAGTATTTT.

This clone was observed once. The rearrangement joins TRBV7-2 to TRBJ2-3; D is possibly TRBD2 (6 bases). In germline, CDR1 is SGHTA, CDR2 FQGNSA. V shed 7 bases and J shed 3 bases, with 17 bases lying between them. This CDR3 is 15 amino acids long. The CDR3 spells CASTGSGSVTDTQYF. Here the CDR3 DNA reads TGTGCCAGCACGGGTTCCGGGAGTGTGACAGATACGCAGTATTTT.

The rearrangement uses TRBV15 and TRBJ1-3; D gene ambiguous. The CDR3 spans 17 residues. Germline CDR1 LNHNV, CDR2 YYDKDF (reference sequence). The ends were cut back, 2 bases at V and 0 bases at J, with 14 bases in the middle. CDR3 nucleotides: TGTGCCACCAGCAGAATAGCGGGCAGCGGCTCTGGAAACACCATATATTTT. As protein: CATSRIAGSGSGNTIYF. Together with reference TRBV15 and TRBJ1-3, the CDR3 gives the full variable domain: DAMVIQNPRYQVTQFGKPVTLSCSQTLNHNVMYWYQQKSSQAPKLLFHYYDKDFNNEADTPDNFQSRRPNTSFCFLDIRSPGLGDTAMYLCATSRIAGSGSGNTIYFGEGSWLTVV.

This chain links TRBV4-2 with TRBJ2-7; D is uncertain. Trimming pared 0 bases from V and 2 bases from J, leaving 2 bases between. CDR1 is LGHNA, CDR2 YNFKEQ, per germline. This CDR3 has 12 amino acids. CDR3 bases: TGTGCCAGCAGCCAAGATACCTACGAGCAGTACTTC. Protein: CASSQDTYEQYF.

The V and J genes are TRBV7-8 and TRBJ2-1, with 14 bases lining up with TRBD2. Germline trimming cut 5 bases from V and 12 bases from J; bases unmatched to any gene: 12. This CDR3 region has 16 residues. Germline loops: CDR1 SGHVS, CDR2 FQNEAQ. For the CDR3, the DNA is TGTGCCAGCAGCCCCCCGGGACTAGCGGGAGTTTGGGGGCAGTTCTTC. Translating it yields CASSPPGLAGVWGQFF. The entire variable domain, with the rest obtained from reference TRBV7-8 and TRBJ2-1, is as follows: GAGVSQSPRYKVAKRGQDVALRCDPISGHVSLFWYQQALGQGPEFLTYFQNEAQLDKSGLPSDRFFAERPEGSVSTLKIQRTQQEDSAVYLCASSPPGLAGVWGQFFGPGTRLTVL.

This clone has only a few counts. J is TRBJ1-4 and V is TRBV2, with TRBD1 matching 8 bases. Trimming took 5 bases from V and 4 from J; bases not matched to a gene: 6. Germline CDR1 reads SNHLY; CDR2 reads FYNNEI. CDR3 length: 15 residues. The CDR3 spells CASSLDRAGNEKLFF. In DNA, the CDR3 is TGTGCCAGCAGTTTGGACAGGGCTGGTAATGAAAAACTGTTTTTT.

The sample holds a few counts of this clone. The DNA of the CDR3 is TGTGCCAGTAGTACAGGACTAGCGGAGATCTACGAGCAGTACTTC. Translation: CASSTGLAEIYEQYF. The J gene is TRBJ2-7, the V gene TRBV19, with TRBD2 matching over 10 bases. The CDR3 totals 15 residues. The junction had 6 bases not matched to a gene; V was cut back by 4 bases and J by 3 bases. The germline V gene has CDR1 LNHDA and CDR2 SQIVND (reference sequence).

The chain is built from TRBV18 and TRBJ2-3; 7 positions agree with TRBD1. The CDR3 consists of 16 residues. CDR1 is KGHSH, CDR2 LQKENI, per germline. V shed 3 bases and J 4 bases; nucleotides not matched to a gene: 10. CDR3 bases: TGTGCCAGCTCACCTCCGACAGGGACGGGTTCAGATACGCAGTATTTT. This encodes CASSPPTGTGSDTQYF.

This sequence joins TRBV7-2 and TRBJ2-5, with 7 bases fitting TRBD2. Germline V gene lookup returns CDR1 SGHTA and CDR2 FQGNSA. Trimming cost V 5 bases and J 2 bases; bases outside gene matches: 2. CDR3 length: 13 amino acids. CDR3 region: CASSLLAQETQYF. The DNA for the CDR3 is TGTGCCAGCAGCCTACTAGCGCAAGAGACCCAGTACTTC.

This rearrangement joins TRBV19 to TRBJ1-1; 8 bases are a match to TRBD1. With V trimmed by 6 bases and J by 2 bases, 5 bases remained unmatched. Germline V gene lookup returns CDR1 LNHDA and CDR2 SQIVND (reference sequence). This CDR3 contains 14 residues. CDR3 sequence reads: CASSRDRINTEAFF. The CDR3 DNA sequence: TGTGCCAGTAGCCGGGACAGGATCAACACTGAAGCTTTCTTT. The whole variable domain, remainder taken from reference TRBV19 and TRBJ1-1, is DGGITQSPKYLFRKEGQNVTLSCEQNLNHDAMYWYRQDPGQGLRLIYYSQIVNDFQKGDIAEGYSVSREKKESFPLTVTSAQKNPTAFYLCASSRDRINTEAFFGQGTRLTVV.

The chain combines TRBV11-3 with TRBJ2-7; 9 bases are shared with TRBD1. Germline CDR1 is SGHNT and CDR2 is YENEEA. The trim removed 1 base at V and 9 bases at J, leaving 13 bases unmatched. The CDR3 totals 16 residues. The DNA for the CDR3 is TGTGCCAGCAGCTTAGCGGGACAGGGCACCTCGGACGGGCAGTACTTC. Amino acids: CASSLAGQGTSDGQYF.

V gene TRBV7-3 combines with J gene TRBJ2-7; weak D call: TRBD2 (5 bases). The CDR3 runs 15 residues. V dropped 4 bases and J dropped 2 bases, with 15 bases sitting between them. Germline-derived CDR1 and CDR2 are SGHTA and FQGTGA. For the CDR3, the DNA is TGTGCCAGCAGCTCTGTGGAACTAGAGGCCTACGAGCAGTACTTC. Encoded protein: CASSSVELEAYEQYF.

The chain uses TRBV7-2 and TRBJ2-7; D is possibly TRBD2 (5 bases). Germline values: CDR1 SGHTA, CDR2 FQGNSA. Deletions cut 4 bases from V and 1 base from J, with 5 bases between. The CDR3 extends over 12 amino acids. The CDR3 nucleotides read TGTGCCAGCAGCTGGACTTCCTACGAGCAGTACTTC. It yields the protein CASSWTSYEQYF.

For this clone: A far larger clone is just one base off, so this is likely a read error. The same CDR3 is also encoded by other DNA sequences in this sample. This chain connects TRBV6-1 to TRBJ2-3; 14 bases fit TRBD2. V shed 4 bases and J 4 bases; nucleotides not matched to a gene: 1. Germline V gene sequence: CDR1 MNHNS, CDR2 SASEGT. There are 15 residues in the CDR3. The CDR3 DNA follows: TGTGCCAGCAGTGGACTAGCGGGGGGGCCAGATACGCAGTATTTT. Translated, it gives CASSGLAGGPDTQYF.

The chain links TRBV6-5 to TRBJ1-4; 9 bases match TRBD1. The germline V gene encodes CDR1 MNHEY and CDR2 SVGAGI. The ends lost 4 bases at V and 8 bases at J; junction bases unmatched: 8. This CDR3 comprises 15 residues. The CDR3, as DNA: TGTGCCAGCAGTTCCACGGGACAGGGTCGGGAAAAACTGTTTTTT. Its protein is CASSSTGQGREKLFF.

For the CDR3, the DNA is TGTGCCACCAGCAGAGGTGGCTTATCCTACGAGCAGTACTTC. It translates to CATSRGGLSYEQYF. The chain employs TRBV15 and TRBJ2-7, with D unresolved. Germline V gene sequence: CDR1 LNHNV, CDR2 YYDKDF (reference sequence). The V gene lost 1 base and the J gene lost 1 base, with 8 bases spanning the gap. The CDR3 sequence is 14 residues long.

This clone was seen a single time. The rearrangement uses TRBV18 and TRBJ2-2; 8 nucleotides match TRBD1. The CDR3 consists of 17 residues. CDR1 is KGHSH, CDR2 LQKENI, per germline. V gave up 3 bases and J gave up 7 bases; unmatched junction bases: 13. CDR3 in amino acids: CASSPTADRVGGGELFF. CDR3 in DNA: TGTGCCAGCTCACCTACAGCGGACAGGGTAGGCGGCGGGGAGCTGTTTTTT.

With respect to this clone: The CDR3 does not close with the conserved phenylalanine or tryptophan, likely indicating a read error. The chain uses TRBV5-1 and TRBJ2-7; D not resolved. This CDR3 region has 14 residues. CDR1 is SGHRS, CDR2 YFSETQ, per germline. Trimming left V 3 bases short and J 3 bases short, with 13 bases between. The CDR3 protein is CASSSRSLNYEQYL. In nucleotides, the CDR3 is TGCGCCAGCAGCTCAAGGTCCCTCAACTACGAGCAGTACCTC.

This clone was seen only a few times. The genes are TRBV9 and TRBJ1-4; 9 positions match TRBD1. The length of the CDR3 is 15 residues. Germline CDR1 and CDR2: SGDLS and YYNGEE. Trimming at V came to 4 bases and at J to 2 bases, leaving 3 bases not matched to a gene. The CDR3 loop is CASSTGQGTNEKLFF. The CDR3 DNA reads TGTGCCAGCAGCACCGGACAGGGGACTAATGAAAAACTGTTTTTT.

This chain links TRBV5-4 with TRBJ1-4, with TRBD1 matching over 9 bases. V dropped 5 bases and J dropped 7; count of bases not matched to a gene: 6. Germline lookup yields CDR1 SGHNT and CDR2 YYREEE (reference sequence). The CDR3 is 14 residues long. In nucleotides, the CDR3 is TGTGCCAGCAGTCCACAGGGGGCGAGTGAAAAACTGTTTTTT. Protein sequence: CASSPQGASEKLFF. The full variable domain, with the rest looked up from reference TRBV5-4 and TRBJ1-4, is ETGVTQSPTHLIKTRGQQVTLRCSSQSGHNTVSWYQQALGQGPQFIFQYYREEENGRGNFPPRFSGLQFPNYSSELNVNALELDDSALYLCASSPQGASEKLFFGSGTQLSVL.